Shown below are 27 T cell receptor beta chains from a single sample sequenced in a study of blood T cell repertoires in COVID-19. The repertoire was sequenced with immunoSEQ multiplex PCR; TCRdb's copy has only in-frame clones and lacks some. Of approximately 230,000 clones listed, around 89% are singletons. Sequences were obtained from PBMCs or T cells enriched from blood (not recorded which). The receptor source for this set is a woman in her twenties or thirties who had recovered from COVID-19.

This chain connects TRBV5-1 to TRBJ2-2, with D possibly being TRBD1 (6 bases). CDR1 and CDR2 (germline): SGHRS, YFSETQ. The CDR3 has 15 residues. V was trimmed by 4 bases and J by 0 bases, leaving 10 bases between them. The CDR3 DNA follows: TGCGCCAGCAGCGCCGGACAGACGAACACCGGGGAGCTGTTTTTT. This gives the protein CASSAGQTNTGELFF. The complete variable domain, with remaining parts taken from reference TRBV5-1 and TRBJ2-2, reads KAGVTQTPRYLIKTRGQQVTLSCSPISGHRSVSWYQQTPGQGLQFLFEYFSETQRNKGNFPGRFSGRQFSNSRSEMNVSTLELGDSALYLCASSAGQTNTGELFFGEGSRLTVL.

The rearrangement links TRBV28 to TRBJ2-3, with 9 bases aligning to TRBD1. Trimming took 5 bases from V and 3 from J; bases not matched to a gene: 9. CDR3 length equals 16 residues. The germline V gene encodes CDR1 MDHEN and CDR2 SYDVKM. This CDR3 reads CASSRGGTGRTDTQYF. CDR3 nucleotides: TGTGCCAGCAGTAGAGGAGGGACAGGGAGAACAGATACGCAGTATTTT. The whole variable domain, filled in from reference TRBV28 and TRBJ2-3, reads DVKVTQSSRYLVKRTGEKVFLECVQDMDHENMFWYRQDPGLGLRLIYFSYDVKMKEKGDIPEGYSVSREKKERFSLILESASTNQTSMYLCASSRGGTGRTDTQYFGPGTRLTVL.

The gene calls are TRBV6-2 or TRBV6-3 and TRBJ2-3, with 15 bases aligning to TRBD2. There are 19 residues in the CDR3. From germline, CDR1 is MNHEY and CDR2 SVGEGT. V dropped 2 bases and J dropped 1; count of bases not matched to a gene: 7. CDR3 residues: CASSYLGLAGGVGTDTQYF. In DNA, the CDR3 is TGTGCCAGCAGTTACCTGGGACTAGCGGGAGGAGTTGGCACAGATACGCAGTATTTT.

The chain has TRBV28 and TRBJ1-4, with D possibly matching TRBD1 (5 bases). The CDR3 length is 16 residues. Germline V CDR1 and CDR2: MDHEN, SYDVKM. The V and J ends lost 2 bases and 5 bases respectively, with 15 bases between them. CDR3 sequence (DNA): TGTGCCAGCAGTTTAATTCCGGGGGGGGGAAATGAAAAACTGTTTTTT. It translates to CASSLIPGGGNEKLFF.

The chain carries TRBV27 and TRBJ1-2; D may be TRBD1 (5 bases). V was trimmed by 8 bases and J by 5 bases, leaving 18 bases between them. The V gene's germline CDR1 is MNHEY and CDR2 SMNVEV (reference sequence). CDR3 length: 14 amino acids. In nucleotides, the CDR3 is TGTGCCAGCTCCCGAGGGGAGGGAAGGTATGGCTACACCTTC. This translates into CASSRGEGRYGYTF.

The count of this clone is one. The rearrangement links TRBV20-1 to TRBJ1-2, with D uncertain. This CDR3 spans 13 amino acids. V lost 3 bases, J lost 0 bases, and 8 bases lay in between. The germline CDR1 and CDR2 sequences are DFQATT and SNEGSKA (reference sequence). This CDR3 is CSASGPTNYGYTF. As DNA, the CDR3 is TGCAGTGCTAGTGGGCCCACTAACTATGGCTACACCTTC.

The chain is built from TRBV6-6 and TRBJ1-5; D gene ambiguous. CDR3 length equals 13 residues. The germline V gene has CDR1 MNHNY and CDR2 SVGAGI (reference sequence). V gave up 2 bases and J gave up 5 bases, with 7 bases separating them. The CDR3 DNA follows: TGTGCCAGCAGTTACAGCCCGGATCAGCCCCAGCATTTT. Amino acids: CASSYSPDQPQHF.

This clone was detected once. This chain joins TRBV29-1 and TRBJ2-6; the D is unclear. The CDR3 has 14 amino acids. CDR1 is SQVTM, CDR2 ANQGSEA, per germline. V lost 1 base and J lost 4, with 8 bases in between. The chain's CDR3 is CSVEVAHGANVLTF. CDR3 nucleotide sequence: TGCAGCGTTGAAGTGGCTCACGGGGCCAACGTCCTGACTTTC. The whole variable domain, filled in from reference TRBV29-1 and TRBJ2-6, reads SAVISQKPSRDICQRGTSLTIQCQVDSQVTMMFWYRQQPGQSLTLIATANQGSEATYESGFVIDKFPISRPNLTFSTLTVSNMSPEDSSIYLCSVEVAHGANVLTFGAGSRLTVL.

This CDR3 is CASSLAAQLNEKLFF. For the CDR3, the DNA is TGTGCCAGCAGCTTAGCTGCACAGCTCAATGAAAAACTGTTTTTT. This chain links TRBV7-2 with TRBJ1-4; D unresolved. Trimming removed 0 bases at V and 5 bases at J, with 10 bases between. Germline values: CDR1 SGHTA, CDR2 FQGNSA. This CDR3 comprises 15 residues.

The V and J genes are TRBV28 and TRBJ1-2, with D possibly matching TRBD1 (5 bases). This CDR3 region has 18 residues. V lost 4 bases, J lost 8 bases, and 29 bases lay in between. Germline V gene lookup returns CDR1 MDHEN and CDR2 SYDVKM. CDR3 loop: CASSSRTGGNPSPWGYTF. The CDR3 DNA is TGTGCCAGCAGTTCCCGTACGGGGGGAAATCCTTCGCCTTGGGGCTACACCTTC.

CDR3 protein: CASSPLRTSGRSGELFF. The CDR3 DNA follows: TGTGCCAGCTCACCACTAAGGACTAGCGGGAGGTCCGGGGAGCTGTTTTTT. V is TRBV18 and J is TRBJ2-2; 14 nucleotides align to TRBD2. Trimming removed 1 base from V and 6 bases from J; junction bases left unmatched: 4. The CDR3 consists of 17 residues. The germline V gene has CDR1 KGHSH and CDR2 LQKENI. The entire variable domain, with the rest obtained from reference TRBV18 and TRBJ2-2, is as follows: NAGVMQNPRHLVRRRGQEARLRCSPMKGHSHVYWYRQLPEEGLKFMVYLQKENIIDESGMPKERFSAEFPKEGPSILRIQQVVRGDSAAYFCASSPLRTSGRSGELFFGEGSRLTVL.

The CDR3 spells CASSLGGDNYGYTF. The DNA for the CDR3 is TGTGCCAGCAGCCTGGGGGGGGACAACTATGGCTACACCTTC. V usage is TRBV28 and J usage is TRBJ1-2, with D possibly being TRBD1 (5 bases). V was clipped by 6 bases and J by 2 bases, with 13 bases between them. CDR3 length equals 14 residues. Per germline, CDR1 MDHEN and CDR2 SYDVKM.

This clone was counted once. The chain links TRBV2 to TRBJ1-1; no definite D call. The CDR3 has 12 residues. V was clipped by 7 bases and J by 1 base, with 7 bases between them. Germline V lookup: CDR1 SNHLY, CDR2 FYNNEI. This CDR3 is CASTIRNTEAFF. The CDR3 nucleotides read TGTGCCAGCACTATCCGGAACACTGAAGCTTTCTTT.

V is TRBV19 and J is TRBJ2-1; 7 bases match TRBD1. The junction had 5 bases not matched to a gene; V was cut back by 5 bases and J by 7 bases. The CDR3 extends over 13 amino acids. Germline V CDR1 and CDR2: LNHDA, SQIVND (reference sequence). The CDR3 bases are TGTGCCAGTAGTTCGGGACAGACAAATGAGCAGTTCTTC. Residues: CASSSGQTNEQFF.

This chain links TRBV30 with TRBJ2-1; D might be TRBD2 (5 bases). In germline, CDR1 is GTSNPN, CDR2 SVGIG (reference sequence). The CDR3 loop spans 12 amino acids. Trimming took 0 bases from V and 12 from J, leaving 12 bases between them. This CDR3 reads CAWSVSLLGQFF. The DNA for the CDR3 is TGTGCCTGGAGTGTAAGTTTACTAGGGCAGTTCTTC.

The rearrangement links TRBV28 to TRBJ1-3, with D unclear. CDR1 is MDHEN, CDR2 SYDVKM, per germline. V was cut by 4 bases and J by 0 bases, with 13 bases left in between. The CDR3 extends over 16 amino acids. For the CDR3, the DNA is TGTGCCAGCAGTTCCGAACAGATCGTCTCTGGAAACACCATATATTTT. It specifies CASSSEQIVSGNTIYF.

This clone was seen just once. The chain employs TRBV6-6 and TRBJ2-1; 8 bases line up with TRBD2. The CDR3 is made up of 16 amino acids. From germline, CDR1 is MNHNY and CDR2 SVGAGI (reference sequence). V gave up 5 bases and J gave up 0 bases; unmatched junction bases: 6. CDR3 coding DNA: TGTGCCAGCAGTCGACCGGGACTAGACTCCTACAATGAGCAGTTCTTC. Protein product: CASSRPGLDSYNEQFF.

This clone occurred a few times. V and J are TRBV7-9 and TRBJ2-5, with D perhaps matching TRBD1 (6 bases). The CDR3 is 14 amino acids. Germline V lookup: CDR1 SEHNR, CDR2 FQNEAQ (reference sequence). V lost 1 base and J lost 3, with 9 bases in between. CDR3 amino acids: CASSLGNREETQYF. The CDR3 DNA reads TGTGCCAGCAGCTTAGGGAACAGGGAAGAGACCCAGTACTTC.

Here the CDR3 DNA reads TGCGCCAGCCGGCTACCGCCTCTACTACTAGCGGGAGTTAGGAATGAGCAGTTCTTC. This gives the protein CASRLPPLLLAGVRNEQFF. The V and J genes are TRBV5-1 and TRBJ2-1; 11 nucleotides agree with TRBD2. V lost 7 bases and J lost 7; bases outside the gene matches: 22. This CDR3 has 19 residues. The germline gives CDR1 SGHRS, CDR2 YFSETQ.

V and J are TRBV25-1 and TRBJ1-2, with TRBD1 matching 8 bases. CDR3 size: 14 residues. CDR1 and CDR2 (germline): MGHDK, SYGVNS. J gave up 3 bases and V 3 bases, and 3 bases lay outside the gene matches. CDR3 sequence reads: CASSESQGDYGYTF. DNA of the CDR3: TGTGCCAGCAGTGAGTCACAGGGGGACTATGGCTACACCTTC.

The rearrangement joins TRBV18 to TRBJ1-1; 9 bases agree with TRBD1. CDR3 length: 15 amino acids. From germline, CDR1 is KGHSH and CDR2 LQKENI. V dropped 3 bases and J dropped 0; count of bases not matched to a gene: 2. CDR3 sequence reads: CASSPRDRVNTEAFF. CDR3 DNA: TGTGCCAGCTCACCCCGGGACAGGGTGAACACTGAAGCTTTCTTT.

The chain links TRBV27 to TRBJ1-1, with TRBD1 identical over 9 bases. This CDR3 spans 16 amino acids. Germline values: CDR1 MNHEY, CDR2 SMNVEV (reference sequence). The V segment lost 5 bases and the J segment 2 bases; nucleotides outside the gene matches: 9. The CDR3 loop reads CASSEMDRGPNTEAFF. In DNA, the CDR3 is TGTGCCAGCAGTGAGATGGACAGGGGACCAAACACTGAAGCTTTCTTT.

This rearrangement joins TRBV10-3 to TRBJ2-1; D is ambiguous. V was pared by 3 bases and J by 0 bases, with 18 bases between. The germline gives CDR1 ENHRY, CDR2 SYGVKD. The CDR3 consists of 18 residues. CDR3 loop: CAISDGIRTLSSYNEQFF. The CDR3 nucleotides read TGTGCCATCAGTGATGGTATTCGTACGCTTAGCTCCTACAATGAGCAGTTCTTC.

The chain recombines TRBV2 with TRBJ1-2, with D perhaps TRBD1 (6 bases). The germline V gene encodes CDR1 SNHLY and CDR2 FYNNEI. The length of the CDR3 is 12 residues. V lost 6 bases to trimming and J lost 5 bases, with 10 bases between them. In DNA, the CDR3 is TGTGCCAGCAGCCTACAGGGTTATGGCTACACCTTC. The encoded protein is CASSLQGYGYTF.

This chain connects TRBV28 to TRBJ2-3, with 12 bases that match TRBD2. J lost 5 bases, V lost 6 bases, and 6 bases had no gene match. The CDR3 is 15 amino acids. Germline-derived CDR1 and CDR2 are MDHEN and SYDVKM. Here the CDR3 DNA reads TGTGCCAGCAGCCGACTAGCGGGAGTAAGAGATACGCAGTATTTT. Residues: CASSRLAGVRDTQYF.

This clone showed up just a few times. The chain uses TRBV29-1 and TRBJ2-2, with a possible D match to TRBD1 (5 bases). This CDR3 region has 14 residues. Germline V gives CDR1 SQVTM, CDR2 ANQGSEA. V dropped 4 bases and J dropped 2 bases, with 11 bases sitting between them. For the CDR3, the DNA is TGCAGCGTTGTTAGCAGGGTTAACACCGGGGAGCTGTTTTTT. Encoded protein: CSVVSRVNTGELFF.

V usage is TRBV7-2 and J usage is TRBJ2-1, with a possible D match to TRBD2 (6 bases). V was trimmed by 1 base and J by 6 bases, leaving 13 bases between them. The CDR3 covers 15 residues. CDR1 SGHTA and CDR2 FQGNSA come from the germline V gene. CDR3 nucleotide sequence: TGTGCCAGCAGCTTAGGACACAACGGGGGCAATGAGCAGTTCTTC. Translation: CASSLGHNGGNEQFF.